The subject of this entry is one TCR beta chain. This sample was included in a study of blood T cells in healthy people across ages. A second PCR, run for about 6 to 12 cycles, used a sample-barcoded 5' primer plus a J-beta primer mix. A minimum of 2.5 million CDR3-containing paired-end reads was obtained for each sample. TCRdb reprocessed the 5' RACE reads with MiXCR, giving one entry per CDR3 protein. The data show around 1,800,000 distinct CDR3 sequences, about two fifths seen once. Trimming left V 4 bases short and J 7 bases short, with 14 bases between. CDR3 size: 14 residues. Per germline, CDR1 MDHEN and CDR2 SYDVKM.

The sequenced sample was blood. The clonotype was recovered from a human donor in good health. The chain joins TRBV28 to TRBJ2-1, with D possibly TRBD2 on 6 matching bases. The CDR3 sequence is CASSSGTPTNEQFF. The DNA for the CDR3 is TGTGCCAGCAGTTCAGGGACTCCTACAAATGAGCAGTTCTTC. Variable domain in full (rest from reference TRBV28 and TRBJ2-1): DVKVTQSSRYLVKRTGEKVFLECVQDMDHENMFWYRQDPGLGLRLIYFSYDVKMKEKGDIPEGYSVSREKKERFSLILESASTNQTSMYLCASSSGTPTNEQFFGPGTRLTVL.